The 23 T cell receptor beta chains listed next were all sequenced from one sample in a study. TCRdb called the 5' RACE reads again in MiXCR, with one record for every CDR3 protein. The sample carries tens of thousands of distinct CDR3 sequences, 18% recorded once. Input material: naive CD4+ T cells sorted from a lymph node. Stated subset: naive CD4+ T cells, CD4+CD45RA+CD25-. The receptors derive from a female donor with breast cancer.

This clonotype has a count of ten or more. V is TRBV10-3 and J is TRBJ1-5, with 7 bases aligning to TRBD1. V gave up 8 bases and J gave up 3 bases; unmatched junction bases: 7. The germline gives CDR1 ENHRY, CDR2 SYGVKD. The CDR3 runs to 14 residues. CDR3 in amino acids: CAISTGQHNQPQHF. The CDR3 coding sequence is TGTGCCATCTCGACAGGGCAACACAATCAGCCCCAGCATTTT.

The chain links TRBV6-2 or TRBV6-3 to TRBJ2-1, with 8 bases that match TRBD1. This CDR3 has 18 residues. The germline V gene has CDR1 MNHEY and CDR2 SVGEGT. V lost 2 bases to trimming and J lost 4 bases; unmatched junction nucleotides: 13. DNA of the CDR3: TGTGCCAGCAGTTACCCAACATACAGGGGGAATATATACAATGAGCAGTTCTTC. It is translated as CASSYPTYRGNIYNEQFF.

The chain is built from TRBV11-2 and TRBJ2-2; no clear D. The germline V gene encodes CDR1 SGHAT and CDR2 FQNNGV. Deletions cut 8 bases from V and 0 bases from J, with 7 bases between. The CDR3 covers 13 residues. The CDR3 protein is CASPYPNTGELFF. The CDR3 nucleotides read TGTGCCAGCCCCTATCCGAACACCGGGGAGCTGTTTTTT.

This clonotype was seen more than once but under ten times. The chain employs TRBV29-1 and TRBJ2-1, with no clear D. The V gene lost 2 bases and the J gene lost 0 bases, with 14 bases spanning the gap. CDR3 length: 16 amino acids. CDR1 and CDR2 (germline): SQVTM, ANQGSEA. The CDR3 reads CSVEPGPLSSYNEQFF. In DNA form, the CDR3 reads TGCAGCGTTGAACCGGGCCCCTTGAGCTCCTACAATGAGCAGTTCTTC.

This clonotype was found a few times. At one end, the junction sequence differs from germline, possibly due to a read error. The genes are TRBV2 and TRBJ2-1; 8 bases map to TRBD2. The germline V gene encodes CDR1 SNHLY and CDR2 FYNNEI. This CDR3 spans 15 amino acids. The CDR3 coding sequence is TGTGCCAGCAGAAGCGGTGGCGGGAGGTACAATGAGCAGCTCTTC. Protein sequence: CASRSGGGRYNEQLF.

V gene TRBV5-1 combines with J gene TRBJ2-5; maybe TRBD2 (5 bases). CDR1 and CDR2 (germline): SGHRS, YFSETQ. Trimming stripped 4 bases from V and 5 bases from J, with 12 bases between. CDR3 length: 13 amino acids. The DNA of the CDR3 is TGCGCCAGCAGCCCCAGGCGGGCGGAGACCCAGTACTTC. This encodes CASSPRRAETQYF.

The chain links TRBV7-8 to TRBJ2-1; D is unclear. The CDR3 has 16 residues. In germline, CDR1 is SGHVS, CDR2 FQNEAQ. Trimming removed 5 bases from V and 6 bases from J, with 20 bases in between. In nucleotides, the CDR3 is TGTGCCAGCAGCCCCCAGGCGAGTCGGGCCACCAATGAGCAGTTCTTC. It specifies CASSPQASRATNEQFF.

This clonotype was seen a handful of times. This chain connects TRBV5-1 to TRBJ1-5; 8 bases map to TRBD1. The CDR3 has 15 amino acids. Germline V gene sequence: CDR1 SGHRS, CDR2 YFSETQ. The J segment lost 6 bases and the V segment lost 5 bases, leaving 10 bases of the junction unmatched. CDR3 nucleotides: TGCGCCAGCAGACCAGGGGGCTCTCACGGTCAGCCCCAGCATTTT. Amino acid sequence: CASRPGGSHGQPQHF.

On this clonotype: A much larger clone differs from this one at a single base, so this may be a read error. As DNA, the CDR3 is TGCGCCAGCAGCTCCGGTCCGAGCGGGGGCACCTACAATGAGCAGTGCTTC. Translation gives CASSSGPSGGTYNEQCF. V gene TRBV5-1 combines with J gene TRBJ2-1; 8 bases match TRBD2. The germline gives CDR1 SGHRS, CDR2 YFSETQ. CDR3 length: 17 amino acids.

In the case of this clonotype: It may be a read error: a sequence one base away is much more abundant. V usage is TRBV28 and J usage is TRBJ2-1; D might be TRBD1 (5 bases). This CDR3 comprises 13 residues. Germline lookup yields CDR1 MDHEN and CDR2 SYDVKM. The CDR3 DNA reads TGTACCAGCAGTTTCAGGGATCGAAATGAGCAGTTCTTC. Translation: CTSSFRDRNEQFF.

A note on this clonotype: This is likely a read error, given that the CDR3 carries no conserved phenylalanine or tryptophan at its end. V is TRBV7-2 and J is TRBJ2-3; 8 bases map to TRBD2. The germline CDR1 and CDR2 sequences are SGHTA and FQGNSA. Trimming took 5 bases from V and 4 from J; bases not matched to a gene: 11. The CDR3 extends over 16 amino acids. CDR3 loop: CASSKRGGRTADTQYS. For the CDR3, the DNA is TGTGCCAGCAGCAAGCGTGGCGGGAGGACCGCAGATACGCAGTATTCT.

This clonotype has just a few counts. The chain recombines TRBV7-8 with TRBJ2-7, with a possible D match to TRBD2 (6 bases). CDR1 and CDR2 (germline): SGHVS, FQNEAQ. V lost 5 bases and J lost 2, with 13 bases in between. The CDR3 sequence is 14 residues long. CDR3 in amino acids: CASSTGDGTYEQYF. CDR3 bases: TGTGCCAGCAGCACGGGGGACGGAACCTACGAGCAGTACTTC.

V is TRBV20-1 and J is TRBJ2-2; D is unresolved. V lost 0 bases and J lost 1, with 9 bases in between. Germline V lookup: CDR1 DFQATT, CDR2 SNEGSKA (reference sequence). The CDR3 runs to 15 residues. For the CDR3, the DNA is TGCAGTGCTAGAGACCTTAGGGTGAACACCGGGGAGCTGTTTTTT. Translating gives CSARDLRVNTGELFF.

This clonotype was observed many times. The chain combines TRBV29-1 with TRBJ1-5; D might be TRBD1 (6 bases). The CDR3 totals 14 residues. Looked up from germline, CDR1 is SQVTM and CDR2 is ANQGSEA. Trimming pared 5 bases from V and 3 bases from J, leaving 14 bases between. This chain's CDR3 is CSVSGGGNNQPQHF. The CDR3 nucleotides are TGCAGCGTTTCGGGAGGGGGGAACAATCAGCCCCAGCATTTT.

This clonotype was detected a few times. The chain employs TRBV3-1 and TRBJ2-4, with TRBD2 matching 8 bases. Trimming cost V 1 base and J 7 bases; bases outside gene matches: 9. The CDR3 has 16 amino acids. Germline CDR1 LGHDT, CDR2 YNNKEL (reference sequence). Here the CDR3 DNA reads TGTGCCAGCAGCCAAGCCGGGACTAGGGAGGGCAACATTCAGTACTTC. Its protein product is CASSQAGTREGNIQYF.

The rearrangement links TRBV20-1 to TRBJ2-7; D might be TRBD2 (6 bases). Germline V gives CDR1 DFQATT, CDR2 SNEGSKA (reference sequence). The CDR3 is 14 amino acids. Trimming stripped 3 bases from V and 6 bases from J, with 18 bases between. This CDR3 is CSASLDYEVSEQYF. In DNA form, the CDR3 reads TGCAGTGCTAGCTTGGACTACGAGGTCTCCGAGCAGTACTTC.

This clonotype appeared many times. The rearrangement uses TRBV5-1 and TRBJ2-1, with 11 bases that match TRBD2. Germline CDR1 is SGHRS and CDR2 is YFSETQ. V was clipped by 1 base and J by 6 bases; unmatched bases: 6. The CDR3 length is 16 residues. The CDR3 DNA sequence: TGCGCCAGCAGCTTGTTCTTCGGGACTAGCGGCAATGAGCAGTTCTTC. Its translation: CASSLFFGTSGNEQFF.

This clonotype occurred once. V and J are TRBV14 and TRBJ1-6; D is perhaps TRBD1 (5 bases). The V gene lost 4 bases and the J gene lost 10 bases, with 14 bases spanning the gap. Germline-derived CDR1 and CDR2 are SGHDN and FVKESK. CDR3 length: 14 amino acids. CDR3 DNA: TGTGCCAGCAGCCTGGCAGGGCGGTCGTCACCCCTCCACTTT. Protein product: CASSLAGRSSPLHF.

The sample holds many counts of this clonotype. This sequence joins TRBV6-2 or TRBV6-3 and TRBJ2-3; 9 bases line up with TRBD1. This CDR3 region has 15 residues. Germline V CDR1 and CDR2: MNHEY, SVGEGT. J gave up 6 bases and V 1 base, and 5 bases lay outside the gene matches. The CDR3 reads CASSYLGQGSDTQYF. The CDR3 nucleotides are TGTGCCAGCAGTTACTTAGGACAGGGGAGCGATACGCAGTATTTT.

The rearrangement joins TRBV7-9 to TRBJ2-1; D gene ambiguous. The V gene lost 4 bases and the J gene lost 1 base, with 14 bases spanning the gap. Germline V gene data show CDR1 as SEHNR and CDR2 as FQNEAQ (reference sequence). The CDR3 consists of 16 residues. The CDR3 sequence is CASSSLEGYSYNEQFF. CDR3 nucleotide sequence: TGTGCCAGCAGCTCGCTCGAAGGGTATTCCTACAATGAGCAGTTCTTC.

The sample holds a few counts of this clonotype. The chain combines TRBV20-1 with TRBJ2-3; D possibly corresponds to TRBD2 (5 bases). The germline CDR1 and CDR2 sequences are DFQATT and SNEGSKA (reference sequence). This CDR3 comprises 15 residues. V was shortened by 5 bases and J by 0 bases, with 15 bases between the two germline ends. This chain's CDR3 is CSAPYKRSSTDTQYF. The CDR3 DNA reads as TGCAGTGCTCCATACAAGCGGTCTAGCACAGATACGCAGTATTTT.

This clonotype was counted many times. The chain recombines TRBV6-6 with TRBJ1-6, with TRBD1 as a possible D gene (5 bases). Germline V gene sequence: CDR1 MNHNY, CDR2 SVGAGI (reference sequence). The CDR3 length is 15 residues. V lost 6 bases and J 7 bases, leaving 16 bases between the germline ends. The chain's CDR3 is CASSPAVGGNSPLHF. The CDR3 nucleotides are TGTGCCAGCAGCCCAGCCGTTGGGGGAAATTCACCCCTCCACTTT.

Only one count was recorded for this clonotype. The junction departs from the called germline gene at one end, perhaps through a read error. J is TRBJ1-2 and V is TRBV4-1; the match to TRBD1 covers 8 bases. This CDR3 spans 15 amino acids. Germline CDR1 MGHRA, CDR2 YSYEKL. CDR3 coding DNA: TGCGCCAGCAGCCAAGATCCTGGACAGGGCTATGGCTGCACCTTC. The encoded protein is CASSQDPGQGYGCTF.